Listed below are T cell receptor beta chains from one sample, sequenced in a study of radiation and T cells in renal cell carcinoma. Some clones are missing from TCRdb's copy, which holds only in-frame ones; the method was immunoSEQ multiplex PCR. The sample has 30,000 to 40,000 clones; 65% to 85% are singletons. The source was blood, collected from a patient whose treatment included radiotherapy and nephrectomy. All receptors come from a man between 60 and 75 years old with renal cell carcinoma. The CDR3 runs from the conserved cysteine through the conserved F or W. The D gene is left open where the match is weak. A clone size is listed for some rows: how often the clone was seen (once, few, many), or a class if it is expanded.

d_call,clone_size,v_call,j_call,cdr3_nt,cdr3_aa
NA,once,TRBV5-1,TRBJ2-2,TGCGCCAGCAGCTTGGGTCAGCGCACCGGGGAGCTGTTTTTT,CASSLGQRTGELFF
NA,NA,TRBV7-2,TRBJ2-3,TGTGCCAGCAGCTCGGACGGGGCAATGGATACGCAGTATTTT,CASSSDGAMDTQYF
NA,NA,TRBV7-8,TRBJ1-1,TGTGCCAGCAGCCAAAGGGAGGGGTACAACACTGAAGCTTTCTTT,CASSQREGYNTEAFF
NA,few,TRBV30,TRBJ2-3,TGTGCCTGGAGTGGCAGGGCCACAGATACGCAGTATTTT,CAWSGRATDTQYF
TRBD1,NA,TRBV6-1,TRBJ2-3,TGTGCCAGCAGTGTTCGGGACAGGGCCACAGATACGCAGTATTTT,CASSVRDRATDTQYF
NA,NA,TRBV9,TRBJ2-2,TGTGCCAGCAGCGCGAGGGGAGAGGGTCAGTTCACCGGGGAGCTGTTTTTT,CASSARGEGQFTGELFF
NA,NA,TRBV7-6,TRBJ1-6,TGTGCCAGCAGCTTAGGGGCAGGGGCAGGTTCACCCCTCCACTTT,CASSLGAGAGSPLHF
NA,NA,TRBV5-1,TRBJ2-7,TGCGCCAGCAGCTTGGGCCAGGGTGGCGAGCAGTACTTC,CASSLGQGGEQYF
NA,NA,TRBV5-6,TRBJ2-5,TGTGCCAGCAGCTTAGGTCATTACCAGACGGAGACCCAGTACTTC,CASSLGHYQTETQYF
NA,few,TRBV6-1,TRBJ2-1,TGTGCCAGCACCCCAAAACTAGGTTACAATGAGCAGTTCTTC,CASTPKLGYNEQFF
TRBD2,NA,TRBV5-1,TRBJ2-1,TGCGCCAGCAGCCTAGGGACTAGCGGGAGAGATGAGCAGTTCTTC,CASSLGTSGRDEQFF
TRBD1,once,TRBV4-1,TRBJ2-6,TGCGCCAGCAGCCAATCCGCGACAGGGTCTGGGGCCAACGTCCTGACTTTC,CASSQSATGSGANVLTF
TRBD1,NA,TRBV27,TRBJ2-1,TGTGCCAGCAGGGGACGGACAGGACCTTACAATGAGCAGTTCTTC,CASRGRTGPYNEQFF
TRBD1,NA,TRBV5-1,TRBJ1-2,TGCGCCAGCAGCTTGGAGCCCGGGACAGGGGGTGGCTACACCTTC,CASSLEPGTGGGYTF
NA,NA,TRBV2,TRBJ1-5,TGTGCCAGCAGTTTCAGTACTAATCAGCCCCAGCATTTT,CASSFSTNQPQHF
NA,NA,TRBV18,TRBJ1-2,TGTGCCAGCTCCCCAACGAGGGAGGGGAACTATGGCTACACCTTC,CASSPTREGNYGYTF
TRBD1,NA,TRBV7-9,TRBJ1-2,TGTGCCAGCAGCCCCGACAGGGGGTATGACTATGGCTACACCTTC,CASSPDRGYDYGYTF
TRBD1,NA,TRBV2,TRBJ2-3,TGTGCCAGCAGGGACAGGGGGTCCGCAGATACGCAGTATTTT,CASRDRGSADTQYF
NA,few,TRBV2,TRBJ1-4,TGTGCCAGCCTGAGGTCAACTAATGAAAAACTGTTTTTT,CASLRSTNEKLFF
TRBD2,few,TRBV5-1,TRBJ2-3,TGCGCCAGCAGCTTGATGGGTCTGGCGGGAGGGGGAGATACGCAGTATTTT,CASSLMGLAGGGDTQYF
TRBD2,NA,TRBV7-6,TRBJ2-7,TGTGCCAGCAGCTTTCCCGGGGGGGGATACGAGCAGTACTTC,CASSFPGGGYEQYF
NA,few,TRBV29-1,TRBJ1-5,TGCAGCGCCGGAGGGGGAGGCCAGCCCCAGCATTTT,CSAGGGGQPQHF
NA,NA,TRBV21-1,TRBJ1-5,TGTGCCAGCAGCAAGCGGGACCCAGGGAACGGTCAGCCCCAGCATTTT,CASSKRDPGNGQPQHF
NA,NA,TRBV7-9,TRBJ1-2,TGTGCCAGCAGCTTAGGAGGGACTGATAACTATGGCTACACCTTC,CASSLGGTDNYGYTF
NA,NA,TRBV7-9,TRBJ2-1,TGTGCCAGCAGCTCCCTCGGCCGTCTAGGGGGGTACAATGAGCAGTTCTTC,CASSSLGRLGGYNEQFF
TRBD1,NA,TRBV19,TRBJ1-2,TGTGCCAGTAGTATCCTGGCAGGGGGGACGAGCGGCTACACCTTC,CASSILAGGTSGYTF
TRBD2,NA,TRBV5-4,TRBJ2-5,TGTGCCAGCAGCTTGGCAGCGGGAGTAAGGCAAGAGACCCAGTACTTC,CASSLAAGVRQETQYF
TRBD2,NA,TRBV6-5,TRBJ2-5,TGTGCCACCCGTGGGGACTATCAAGAGACCCAGTACTTC,CATRGDYQETQYF
NA,NA,TRBV29-1,TRBJ1-1,TGCAGCGTTGAAGATTCCCATACGCGGGGGGCTGAAGCTTTCTTT,CSVEDSHTRGAEAFF
TRBD1,NA,TRBV9,TRBJ1-4,TGTGCCAGCGGCTCGGTAGCCAGGGGGCAAAAACTGTTTTTT,CASGSVARGQKLFF
NA,NA,TRBV2,TRBJ2-2,TGTGCCAGCTTGGTGCGAATCACCGGGGAGCTGTTTTTT,CASLVRITGELFF
NA,NA,TRBV30,TRBJ2-7,TGTGCCTGGAATCCCGGACAGAGCTCCTACGAGCAGTACTTC,CAWNPGQSSYEQYF
NA,NA,TRBV28,TRBJ2-4,TGTGCCAGCAGCCTGACTAGCATTCAGTACTTC,CASSLTSIQYF
TRBD1,NA,TRBV5-4,TRBJ2-2,TGTGCCAGCAGCTCGGGACAGGGGACACGGAACACCGGGGAGCTGTTTTTT,CASSSGQGTRNTGELFF
NA,NA,TRBV10-3,TRBJ1-3,TGTGCCATCAGTGAGTCGGGTGCAGACCGGAACACCATATATTTT,CAISESGADRNTIYF
NA,NA,TRBV5-1,TRBJ2-5,TGCGCCAGCAGTTCGGTTCCGACACTCATCAAACAAGAGACCCAGTACTTC,CASSSVPTLIKQETQYF
TRBD1,NA,TRBV18,TRBJ1-2,TGTGCCAGCTCACCCCAGGGACAGGTGGGGCTCTATGGCTACACCTTC,CASSPQGQVGLYGYTF
NA,NA,TRBV2,TRBJ1-5,TGTGCCAGCAACGGGTTGGGCAGACAAAATCAGCCCCAGCATTTT,CASNGLGRQNQPQHF
TRBD1,NA,TRBV5-1,TRBJ1-1,TGCGCCAGCAGTAAATCCGGGACAGGGGCCACTGAAGCTTTCTTT,CASSKSGTGATEAFF
NA,NA,TRBV11-2,TRBJ1-6,TGTGCCAGCAGCTTGAGATCACCCCTCCACTTT,CASSLRSPLHF
TRBD1,NA,TRBV29-1,TRBJ2-1,TGCAGCGTGGAAGACAGGGGGCTTAACAATGAGCAGTTCTTC,CSVEDRGLNNEQFF
TRBD1,NA,TRBV6-6,TRBJ1-1,TGTGCCAGCAGGGGACAGGGGAACGAAGCTTTCTTT,CASRGQGNEAFF
NA,NA,TRBV7-9,TRBJ1-2,TGTGCCAGCAGCTCCTTAGGGGGTGGTAGCTACACCTTC,CASSSLGGGSYTF
NA,NA,TRBV14,TRBJ1-2,TGTGCCAGCAGCCACGGTCCTTCCTATGGCTACACCTTC,CASSHGPSYGYTF
NA,few,TRBV6-6,TRBJ1-2,TGTGCCAGCAGTTACGACAGGAACTATGGCTACACCTTC,CASSYDRNYGYTF
TRBD1,NA,TRBV15,TRBJ2-1,TGTGCCACCAGCAGAGTAGGGACAGGGGTCTACAATGAGCAGTTCTTC,CATSRVGTGVYNEQFF
NA,NA,TRBV6-1,TRBJ2-7,TGTGCCAGCAGTGATCACGGGACGCTCTCCTACGAGCAGTACTTC,CASSDHGTLSYEQYF
TRBD1,NA,TRBV7-2,TRBJ1-1,TGTGCCAGCAGCCCCCGACAGGGAGGAACTGAAGCTTTCTTT,CASSPRQGGTEAFF
NA,NA,TRBV29-1,TRBJ2-3,TGCAGCGTTGTATGGCAGAGCACAGATACGCAGTATTTT,CSVVWQSTDTQYF
NA,once,TRBV16,TRBJ1-1,TGTGCCAGCAGCCAATTCCAGTACACTGAAGCTTTCTTT,CASSQFQYTEAFF
TRBD2,NA,TRBV9,TRBJ2-7,TGTGCCAGCAGCGTTGCTAGCGGGAACGACGAGCAGTACTTC,CASSVASGNDEQYF
NA,NA,TRBV11-2,TRBJ2-7,TGTGCCAGCAGCTTAGAAGGCCGACAGACCTACGAGCAGTACTTC,CASSLEGRQTYEQYF